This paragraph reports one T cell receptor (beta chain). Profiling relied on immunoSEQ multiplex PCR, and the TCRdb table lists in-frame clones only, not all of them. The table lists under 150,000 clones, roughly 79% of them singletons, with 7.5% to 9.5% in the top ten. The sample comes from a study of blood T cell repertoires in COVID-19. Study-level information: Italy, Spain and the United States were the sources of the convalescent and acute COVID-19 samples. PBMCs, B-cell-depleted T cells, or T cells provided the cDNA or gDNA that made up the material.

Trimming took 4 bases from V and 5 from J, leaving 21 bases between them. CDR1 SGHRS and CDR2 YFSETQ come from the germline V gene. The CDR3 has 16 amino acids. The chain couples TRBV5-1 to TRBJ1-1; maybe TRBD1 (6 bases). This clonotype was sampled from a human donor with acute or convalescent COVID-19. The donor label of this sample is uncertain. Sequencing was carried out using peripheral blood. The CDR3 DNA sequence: TGCGCCAGCAGCCTGTCGGGGGGCAGCTCAAGAACTGAAGCTTTCTTT. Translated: CASSLSGGSSRTEAFF.